The 9 T cell receptor beta chains below all came from one sample that was sequenced in a study of cytomegalovirus exposure and HLA in healthy donors. Use of 60 Vbeta and 13 Jbeta primers characterized the PCR. The protocol was immunoSEQ multiplex PCR, while the TCRdb copy is restricted to in-frame clones and leaves out a portion. Here the sample spans around 140,000 clones, around 67% being singletons. Material: PBMCs. All receptors come from a woman aged 18-29 years in good health and CMV-seronegative.

The chain couples TRBV27 to TRBJ1-3; no clear D gene. The CDR3 has 15 amino acids. Germline values: CDR1 MNHEY, CDR2 SMNVEV (reference sequence). Trimming cost V 2 bases and J 2 bases, with 10 bases left between them. The CDR3 reads CASSLDPGAGNTIYF. As DNA, the CDR3 is TGTGCCAGCAGTTTAGACCCCGGGGCTGGAAACACCATATATTTT.

Only one count was recorded for this clone. This chain uses TRBV6-5 with TRBJ1-1, with D possibly matching TRBD1 (5 bases). The germline V gene has CDR1 MNHEY and CDR2 SVGAGI. This CDR3 contains 16 residues. Between the trimmed V and J ends, which lost 2 bases and 3 bases, there was a span of 16 bases. The CDR3 is CASSYGGATPYTEAFF. DNA of the CDR3: TGTGCCAGCAGTTACGGAGGGGCTACACCCTACACTGAAGCTTTCTTT.

The chain joins TRBV7-8 to TRBJ2-7; TRBD2 is a possible D gene (5 bases). The V end lost 3 bases, the J end lost 3 bases, and 12 bases lay between the germline ends. Looked up from germline, CDR1 is SGHVS and CDR2 is FQNEAQ. CDR3 length: 14 residues. In DNA form, the CDR3 reads TGTGCCAGCAGCTTCGGGGAAAACTACTACGAGCAGTACTTC. Translation gives CASSFGENYYEQYF.

The chain joins TRBV5-5 to TRBJ1-2; TRBD1 matches 9 bases. The CDR3 covers 13 residues. V lost 4 bases to trimming and J lost 3 bases; unmatched junction nucleotides: 1. Germline loops: CDR1 SGHKS, CDR2 YYEKEE (reference sequence). CDR3 region: CASSRTGDYGYTF. The CDR3 DNA follows: TGTGCCAGCAGCCGGACAGGGGACTATGGCTACACCTTC.

This clone was observed a handful of times. This chain joins TRBV11-3 and TRBJ2-3, with 9 bases lining up with TRBD2. J lost 5 bases, V lost 5 bases, and 14 bases had no gene match. There are 17 residues in the CDR3. Looked up from germline, CDR1 is SGHNT and CDR2 is YENEEA. DNA of the CDR3: TGTGCCAGCAGCCCCTTCCTCTTAGCGGGAGAGGGAGATACGCAGTATTTT. Its translation: CASSPFLLAGEGDTQYF.

The V call is TRBV19, the J call TRBJ1-2, with 7 bases fitting TRBD1. Germline values: CDR1 LNHDA, CDR2 SQIVND (reference sequence). With 6 bases clipped from V and 7 bases from J, the junction kept 14 bases outside the gene matches. CDR3 length: 15 amino acids. Written as DNA, the CDR3 is TGTGCCAGTAGAATTTACGGGACAGCCTCTTCTGGCTACACCTTC. It specifies CASRIYGTASSGYTF.

The chain combines TRBV6-1 with TRBJ1-2, with D possibly TRBD1 on 6 matching bases. V was trimmed by 3 bases and J by 5 bases, leaving 13 bases between them. CDR1 and CDR2 from the germline V gene are MNHNS and SASEGT. CDR3 length: 14 amino acids. The CDR3 reads CASSDGAGVYGYTF. In nucleotides, the CDR3 is TGTGCCAGCAGTGACGGGGCAGGGGTGTATGGCTACACCTTC.

This clone was observed a single time. V usage is TRBV4-1 and J usage is TRBJ1-2, with TRBD1 matching over 9 bases. The V gene's germline CDR1 is MGHRA and CDR2 YSYEKL. The CDR3 has 15 amino acids. V was clipped by 2 bases and J by 8 bases; unmatched bases: 9. The CDR3 region is CASSQFWGQGQGYTF. The CDR3 nucleotides read TGCGCCAGCAGCCAATTTTGGGGACAGGGTCAAGGCTACACCTTC.

This chain joins TRBV4-2 and TRBJ2-1; 11 positions agree with TRBD2. Germline CDR1 and CDR2: LGHNA and YNFKEQ. CDR3 length equals 16 residues. With 2 bases clipped from V and 7 bases from J, the junction kept 7 bases outside the gene matches. In DNA, the CDR3 is TGTGCCAGCAGCCAACCGGGACTAGCGGTTGAAAATGAGCAGTTCTTC. This codes for CASSQPGLAVENEQFF.